Detailed here is one T cell receptor beta chain. This record belongs to a study of CD8+ T cells in alopecia areata. Study-level information: Treated patients were dosed with oral tofacitinib, taking 5 to 10 mg twice daily. For 6 to 18 months, tofacitinib was taken, and 6 months off drug followed.

The CDR3 consists of 15 residues. Germline loops: CDR1 MNHEY, CDR2 SMNVEV (reference sequence). V lost 6 bases and J lost 3; bases outside the gene matches: 8. Treatment indicated: oral pan-JAK inhibitor, 5-10 mg twice daily. Researchers gathered lesional scalp punch biopsies and peripheral blood from patients with alopecia areata. cDNA reverse transcribed from extracted RNA served as the sequencing template. Libraries were prepared by immunoSEQ multiplex PCR; TCRdb keeps only in-frame clonotypes and omits some of them. The sample has over 150,000 clones; 50% to 60% are singletons. The TCR sequence derives from a human donor with alopecia areata. Sequencing was performed on CD4+ T cells sorted from blood, taken at week 4, from a patient treated with tofacitinib. The chain recombines TRBV27 with TRBJ1-1, with 9 positions matching TRBD1. CDR3 protein: CASSKQGARDTEAFF. The CDR3 region has the DNA TGTGCCAGCAGCAAACAGGGGGCGCGGGACACTGAAGCTTTCTTT.